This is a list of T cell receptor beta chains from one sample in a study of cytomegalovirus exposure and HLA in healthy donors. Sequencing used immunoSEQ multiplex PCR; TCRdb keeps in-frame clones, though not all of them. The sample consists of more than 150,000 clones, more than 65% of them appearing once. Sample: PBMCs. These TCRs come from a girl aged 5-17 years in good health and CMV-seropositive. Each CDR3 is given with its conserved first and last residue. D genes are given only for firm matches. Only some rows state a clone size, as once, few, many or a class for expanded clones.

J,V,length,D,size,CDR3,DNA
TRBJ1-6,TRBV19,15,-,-,CASRVQDSGVRALHF,TGTGCCAGTAGGGTGCAGGACAGTGGTGTGAGGGCCCTCCACTTT
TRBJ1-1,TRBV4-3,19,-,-,CASSQGLSRGPGPNTEAFF,TGCGCCAGCAGCCAGGGACTGTCCCGGGGCCCGGGCCCGAACACTGAAGCTTTCTTT
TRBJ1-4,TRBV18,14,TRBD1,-,CASSLGQTDEKLFF,TGTGCCAGCTCACTGGGACAGACCGATGAAAAACTGTTTTTT
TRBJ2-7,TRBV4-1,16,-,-,CASSQVWTTPSYEQYF,TGCGCCAGCAGCCAAGTCTGGACAACTCCTTCCTACGAGCAGTACTTC
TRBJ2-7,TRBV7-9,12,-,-,CASSLGAQGGLF,TGTGCCAGCAGCTTAGGGGCGCAGGGGGGTCTCTTC
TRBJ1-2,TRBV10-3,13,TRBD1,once,CAISDRALGGYTF,TGTGCCATCAGCGACAGGGCACTAGGAGGCTACACCTTC
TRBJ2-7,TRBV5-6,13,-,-,CASSFDGSHEQYF,TGTGCCAGCAGCTTTGACGGGTCCCACGAGCAGTACTTC
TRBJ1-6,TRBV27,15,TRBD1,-,CASSLSVQGSSPLHF,TGTGCCAGCAGTTTATCGGTACAGGGGTCTTCACCCCTCCACTTT
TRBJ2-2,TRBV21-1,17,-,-,CASSKESFGLDTGELFF,TGTGCCAGCAGCAAAGAGTCTTTCGGACTTGACACCGGGGAGCTGTTTTTT
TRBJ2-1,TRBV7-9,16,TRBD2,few,CASSSQGGGILNEQFF,TGTGCCAGCAGCTCCCAGGGCGGGGGGATATTAAATGAGCAGTTCTTC
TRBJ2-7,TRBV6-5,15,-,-,CASSYIAGASYEQYF,TGTGCCAGCAGTTATATCGCGGGGGCCTCCTACGAGCAGTACTTC
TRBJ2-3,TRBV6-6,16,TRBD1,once,CASSYSPTGGLDTQYF,TGTGCCAGCAGTTACTCGCCCACAGGGGGCTTAGATACGCAGTATTTT
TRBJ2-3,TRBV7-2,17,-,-,CASSLRSQAQGTDTQYF,TGTGCCAGCAGCTTAAGGTCCCAGGCGCAGGGTACAGATACGCAGTATTTT
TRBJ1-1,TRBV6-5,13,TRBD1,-,CASRQGDNTEAFF,TGTGCCAGCAGACAGGGGGATAACACTGAAGCTTTCTTT
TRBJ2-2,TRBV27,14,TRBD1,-,CASTGQGATGELFF,TGTGCCAGCACAGGTCAGGGGGCAACCGGGGAGCTGTTTTTT
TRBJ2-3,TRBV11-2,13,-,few,CASSSSWSGTQYF,TGTGCCAGCAGCTCGAGTTGGTCGGGTACGCAGTATTTT
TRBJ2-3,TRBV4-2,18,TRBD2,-,CASSQAGLSGASTDTQYF,TGTGCCAGCAGCCAAGCGGGGCTTAGCGGGGCCAGCACAGATACGCAGTATTTT
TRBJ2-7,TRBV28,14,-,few,CASSWDRVAGEQYF,TGTGCCAGCAGTTGGGATAGGGTGGCGGGGGAGCAGTACTTC
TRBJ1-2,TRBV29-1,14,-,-,CSVSPGYGNYGYTF,TGCAGCGTTTCCCCAGGGTATGGCAACTATGGCTACACCTTC
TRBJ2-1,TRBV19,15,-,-,CASRAGDLGQREQFF,TGTGCCAGTAGGGCAGGGGACCTAGGCCAGCGGGAGCAGTTCTTC
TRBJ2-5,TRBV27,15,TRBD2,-,CASSLLAGGPETQYF,TGTGCCAGCAGCCTACTAGCGGGGGGGCCTGAGACCCAGTACTTC
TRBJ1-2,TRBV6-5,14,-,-,CASSYDSFSYGYTF,TGTGCCAGCAGTTACGACAGTTTCTCCTATGGCTACACCTTC
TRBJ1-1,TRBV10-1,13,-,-,CASSNTGSRRAFF,TGCGCCAGCAGTAATACAGGGTCACGACGAGCTTTCTTT
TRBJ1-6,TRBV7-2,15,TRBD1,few,CASSPEGQGGSPLHF,TGTGCCAGCAGCCCGGAGGGACAGGGGGGATCACCCCTCCACTTT
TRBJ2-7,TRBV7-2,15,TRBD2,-,CASSLAVGLVSEQYF,TGTGCCAGCAGCTTAGCGGTAGGACTAGTCAGTGAGCAGTACTTC
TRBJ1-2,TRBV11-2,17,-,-,CASSPGNLAAESYGYTF,TGTGCCAGCAGCCCTGGAAATTTGGCAGCGGAGAGCTATGGCTACACCTTC
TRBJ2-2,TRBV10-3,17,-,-,CAISEAPPGLNTGELFF,TGTGCCATCAGTGAGGCCCCGCCGGGACTGAACACCGGGGAGCTGTTTTTT
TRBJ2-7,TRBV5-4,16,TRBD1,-,CASSFSGGQGPYEQYF,TGTGCCAGCAGCTTCAGTGGGGGACAGGGCCCCTACGAGCAGTACTTC
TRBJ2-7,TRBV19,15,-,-,CASSPDSPITYEQYF,TGTGCCAGTAGTCCCGACAGCCCGATTACCTACGAGCAGTACTTC
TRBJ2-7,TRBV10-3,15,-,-,CAISEGATRSYEQYF,TGTGCCATCAGTGAAGGGGCCACCCGCTCCTACGAGCAGTACTTC
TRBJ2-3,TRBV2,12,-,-,CASTQVGDTQYF,TGTGCCAGCACCCAGGTGGGCGATACGCAGTATTTT
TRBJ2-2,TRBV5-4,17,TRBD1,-,CASSLTGTGGIDGELFF,TGTGCCAGCAGCTTAACCGGGACAGGGGGAATAGACGGGGAGCTGTTTTTT
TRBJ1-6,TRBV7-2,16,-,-,CASSFSTVTIDSPLHF,TGTGCCAGCAGCTTTTCTACAGTCACGATTGATTCACCCCTCCACTTT
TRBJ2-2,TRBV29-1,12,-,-,CSTRGSTGELFF,TGCAGTACCCGGGGGAGTACCGGGGAGCTGTTTTTT
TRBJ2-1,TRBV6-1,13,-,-,CASSGTSQGEQFF,TGTGCCAGCAGTGGGACCTCCCAGGGTGAGCAGTTCTTC
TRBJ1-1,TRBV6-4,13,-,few,CASSEQGNTEAFF,TGTGCCAGCAGTGAACAGGGCAACACTGAAGCTTTCTTT
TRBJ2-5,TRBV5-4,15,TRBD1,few,CASSLETGGTQTQYF,TGTGCCAGCAGCTTGGAGACAGGGGGCACCCAGACCCAGTACTTC
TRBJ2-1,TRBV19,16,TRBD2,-,CASSKRTSGGRDEQFF,TGTGCCAGTAGTAAACGGACTAGCGGGGGGCGGGATGAGCAGTTCTTC
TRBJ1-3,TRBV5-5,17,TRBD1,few,CASSLGQGGYSGNTIYF,TGTGCCAGCAGCTTAGGACAGGGGGGCTACTCTGGAAACACCATATATTTT
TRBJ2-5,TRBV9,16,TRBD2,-,CASSHTSGGGQETQYF,TGTGCCAGCAGCCATACTAGCGGGGGGGGACAAGAGACCCAGTACTTC
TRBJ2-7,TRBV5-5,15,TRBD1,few,CASSSPGQGVYEQYF,TGTGCCAGCAGCTCTCCGGGACAGGGAGTTTACGAGCAGTACTTC
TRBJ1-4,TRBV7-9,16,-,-,CASSLATGRSNEKLFF,TGTGCCAGCAGCTTAGCGACGGGTCGCTCTAATGAAAAACTGTTTTTT
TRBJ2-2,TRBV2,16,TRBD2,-,CASNTAGGRLTGELFF,TGTGCCAGCAATACAGCGGGGGGGCGTCTCACCGGGGAGCTGTTTTTT
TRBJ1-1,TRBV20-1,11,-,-,CSAPHGTEAFF,TGCAGTGCCCCACATGGCACTGAAGCTTTCTTT
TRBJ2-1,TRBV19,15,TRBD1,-,CASSEPGQGLNEQFF,TGTGCCAGTAGTGAACCGGGACAGGGGTTAAATGAGCAGTTCTTC
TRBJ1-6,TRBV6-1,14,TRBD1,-,CASTRAGGDSPLHF,TGTGCCAGCACGCGGGCAGGGGGCGATTCACCCCTCCACTTT
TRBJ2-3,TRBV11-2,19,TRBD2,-,CASSLIAGGGRGSIDTQYF,TGTGCCAGCAGCTTAATCGCCGGTGGCGGGAGAGGTTCAATAGATACGCAGTATTTT
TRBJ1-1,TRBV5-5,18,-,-,CASSFAGGLLQLNTEAFF,TGTGCCAGCAGCTTTGCGGGGGGATTGCTACAGCTGAACACTGAAGCTTTCTTT
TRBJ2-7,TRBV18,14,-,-,CASSPNRGGYEQYF,TGTGCCAGCTCACCGAACAGGGGAGGTTACGAGCAGTACTTC
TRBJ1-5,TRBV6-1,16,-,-,CASSAQTGGSNQPQHF,TGTGCCAGCAGTGCACAGACGGGGGGGAGCAATCAGCCCCAGCATTTT
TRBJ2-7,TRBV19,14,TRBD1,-,CASSPPGQGYEQYF,TGTGCCAGTAGTCCTCCGGGACAGGGATACGAGCAGTACTTC
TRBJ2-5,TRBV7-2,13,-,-,CASSPRGGETQYF,TGTGCCAGCAGCCCAAGGGGGGGGGAGACCCAGTACTTC
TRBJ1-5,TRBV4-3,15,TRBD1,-,CASSQRRTGDQPQHF,TGCGCCAGCAGCCAACGACGGACAGGGGATCAGCCCCAGCATTTT